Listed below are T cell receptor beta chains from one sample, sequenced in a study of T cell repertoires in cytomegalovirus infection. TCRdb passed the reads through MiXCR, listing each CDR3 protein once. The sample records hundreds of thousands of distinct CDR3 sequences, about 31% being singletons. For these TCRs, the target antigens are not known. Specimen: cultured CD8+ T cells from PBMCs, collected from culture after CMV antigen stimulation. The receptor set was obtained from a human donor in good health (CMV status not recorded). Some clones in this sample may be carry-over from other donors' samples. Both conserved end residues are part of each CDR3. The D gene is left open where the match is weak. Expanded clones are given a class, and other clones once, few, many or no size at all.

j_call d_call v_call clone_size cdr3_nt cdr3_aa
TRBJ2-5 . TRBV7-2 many TGTGCCAGCAGTCCCTCGACGGTTCTCCAAGAGACCCAGTACTTC CASSPSTVLQETQYF
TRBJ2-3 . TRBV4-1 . TGCGCCAGCAGTCTCTCCCAGGGGCCAGCAGATACGCAGTATTTT CASSLSQGPADTQYF
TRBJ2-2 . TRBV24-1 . TGTGCCACCAGTGATGGGTCCGGGGAGCTGTTTTTT CATSDGSGELFF
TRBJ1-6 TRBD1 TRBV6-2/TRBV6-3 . TGTGCCAGCAGTTACTCGACAGGGGATCAATCATCCCTCCACTTT CASSYSTGDQSSLHF
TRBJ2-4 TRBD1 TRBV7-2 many TGTGCCAGCAGCCTCGGTCGGAGACAGGGGGCCAAAAACATTCAGTACTTC CASSLGRRQGAKNIQYF
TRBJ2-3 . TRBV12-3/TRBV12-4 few TGTGCCAGCATGCCGCGGCCGACTAGGCCCACAGATACGCAGTATTTT CASMPRPTRPTDTQYF
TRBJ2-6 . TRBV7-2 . TGTGCCAGCAGCCCCCCAGTCCCTATGGGGATGCTTTCTGGGGCCAACGTCCTGACTTTC CASSPPVPMGMLSGANVLTF
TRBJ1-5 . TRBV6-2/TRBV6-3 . TGTGCCAGCAGTTACTCCAGGTCAGGACAGCCCCAGCATTTT CASSYSRSGQPQHF
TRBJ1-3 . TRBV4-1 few TGCGCCAGCAGCCCCCCAGCGGACAGCTCCTCTGGAAACACCATATATTTT CASSPPADSSSGNTIYF
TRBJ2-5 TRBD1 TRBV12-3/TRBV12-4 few TGTGCCAGCAGTCTATACGACAGGGGATGGGGGGAGACCCAGTACTTC CASSLYDRGWGETQYF
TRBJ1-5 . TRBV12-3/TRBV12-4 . TGTGCCAGCAGTCGCTACATTGAAGGCAATCAGCCCCAGCATTTT CASSRYIEGNQPQHF
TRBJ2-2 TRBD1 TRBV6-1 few TGTGCCACCTCCACCCAGCCGGGACAGGTTACCGGGGAGCTGTTTTTT CATSTQPGQVTGELFF
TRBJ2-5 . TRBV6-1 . TGTGCCAGCAGTGATAGCAGGATCCCCCAAGAGACCCAGTACTTC CASSDSRIPQETQYF